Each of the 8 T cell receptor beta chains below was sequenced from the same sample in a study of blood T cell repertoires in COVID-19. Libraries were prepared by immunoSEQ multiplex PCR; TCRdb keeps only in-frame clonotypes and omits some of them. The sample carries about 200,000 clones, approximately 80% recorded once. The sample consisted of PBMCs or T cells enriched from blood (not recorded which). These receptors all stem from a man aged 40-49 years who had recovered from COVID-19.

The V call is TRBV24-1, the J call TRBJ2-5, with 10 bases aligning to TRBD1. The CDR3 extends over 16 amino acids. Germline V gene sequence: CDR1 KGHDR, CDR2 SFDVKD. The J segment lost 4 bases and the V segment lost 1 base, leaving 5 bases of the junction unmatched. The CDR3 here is CATSDFRDRGAETQYF. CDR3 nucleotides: TGTGCCACCAGTGATTTCCGGGACAGGGGAGCAGAGACCCAGTACTTC.

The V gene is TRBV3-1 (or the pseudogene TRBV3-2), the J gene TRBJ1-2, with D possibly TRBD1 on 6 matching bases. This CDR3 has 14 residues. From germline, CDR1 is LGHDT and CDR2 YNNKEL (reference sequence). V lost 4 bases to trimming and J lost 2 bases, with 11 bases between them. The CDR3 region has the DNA TGTGCCAGCAGCCCGTGCACAGGGAACTATGGCTACACCTTC. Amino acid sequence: CASSPCTGNYGYTF.

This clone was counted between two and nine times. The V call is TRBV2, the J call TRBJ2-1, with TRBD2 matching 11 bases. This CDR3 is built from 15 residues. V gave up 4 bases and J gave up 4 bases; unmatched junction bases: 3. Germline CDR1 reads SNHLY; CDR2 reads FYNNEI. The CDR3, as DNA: TGTGCCAGCAGTGCCGGGACTAGCGGTTACAATGAGCAGTTCTTC. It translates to CASSAGTSGYNEQFF.

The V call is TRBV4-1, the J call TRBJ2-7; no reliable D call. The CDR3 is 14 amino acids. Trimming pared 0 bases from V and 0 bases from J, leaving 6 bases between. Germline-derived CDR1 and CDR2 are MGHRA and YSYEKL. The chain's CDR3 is CASSQDHSSYEQYV. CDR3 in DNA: TGCGCCAGCAGCCAAGATCACAGCTCCTACGAGCAGTACGTC.

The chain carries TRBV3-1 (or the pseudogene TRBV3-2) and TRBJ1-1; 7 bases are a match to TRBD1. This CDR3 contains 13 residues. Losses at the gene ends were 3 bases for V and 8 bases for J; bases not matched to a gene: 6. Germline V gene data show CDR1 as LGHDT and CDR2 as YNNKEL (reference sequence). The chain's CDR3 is CASSHPQGIEAFF. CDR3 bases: TGTGCCAGCAGCCACCCACAGGGGATAGAAGCTTTCTTT.

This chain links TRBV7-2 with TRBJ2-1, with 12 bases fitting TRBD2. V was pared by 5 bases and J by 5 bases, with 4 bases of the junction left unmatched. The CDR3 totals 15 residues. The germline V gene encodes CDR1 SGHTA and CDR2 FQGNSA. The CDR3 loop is CASSTGLAGNNEQFF. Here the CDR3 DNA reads TGTGCCAGCAGCACAGGACTAGCGGGAAACAATGAGCAGTTCTTC.

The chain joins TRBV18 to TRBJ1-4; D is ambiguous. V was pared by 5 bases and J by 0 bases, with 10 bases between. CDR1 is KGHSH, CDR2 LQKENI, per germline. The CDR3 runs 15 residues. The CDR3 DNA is TGTGCCAGCTCATTTACGGGATCAACTAATGAAAAACTGTTTTTT. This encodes CASSFTGSTNEKLFF.

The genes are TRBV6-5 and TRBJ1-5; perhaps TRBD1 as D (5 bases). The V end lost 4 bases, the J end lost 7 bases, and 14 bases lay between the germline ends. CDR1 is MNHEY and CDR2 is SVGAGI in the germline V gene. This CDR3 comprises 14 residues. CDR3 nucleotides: TGTGCCAGCAGTTCCGGGGGGGGGAGCCAGCCCCAGCATTTT. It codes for CASSSGGGSQPQHF.